A single sample gave rise to the 22 T cell receptor beta chains below, sequenced in a study of chemoradiotherapy in HPV16-positive cancers. Libraries were prepared by immunoSEQ multiplex PCR; TCRdb keeps only in-frame clonotypes and omits some of them. The data contain roughly 21,000 clones, about 86% of them seen just once; the ten biggest clones take up approximately 4.6%. Sequenced material: blood, taken from a patient who underwent chemoradiotherapy. These receptors were taken from a human donor with HPV-associated anogenital cancer.

The chain uses TRBV5-4 and TRBJ2-1, with 11 bases identical to TRBD1. With V trimmed by 4 bases and J by 9 bases, 15 bases remained unmatched. Germline V gene data show CDR1 as SGHNT and CDR2 as YYREEE (reference sequence). CDR3 length equals 17 residues. In DNA, the CDR3 is TGTGCCAGCAGCCCCCCCCCAGCAGGGACAGGGGGTCTTGAGCAGTTCTTC. This codes for CASSPPPAGTGGLEQFF.

The gene calls are TRBV16 and TRBJ2-7; 8 bases line up with TRBD2. CDR1 and CDR2 (germline): KGHSY, FQNENV. With 4 bases clipped from V and 2 bases from J, the junction kept 10 bases outside the gene matches. The CDR3 sequence is 16 residues long. The CDR3 DNA sequence: TGTGCCAGCAGCCTCCCGGCTGGCGGGGGGACCTACGAGCAGTACTTC. Its translation is CASSLPAGGGTYEQYF. Together with reference TRBV16 and TRBJ2-7, the CDR3 gives the full variable domain: GEEVAQTPKHLVRGEGQKAKLYCAPIKGHSYVFWYQQVLKNEFKFLISFQNENVFDETGMPKERFSAKCLPNSPCSLEIQATKLEDSAVYFCASSLPAGGGTYEQYFGPGTRLTVT.

About this clone itself: Other nucleotide sequences in the sample specify the same CDR3. The chain combines TRBV4-2 with TRBJ2-1, with D possibly TRBD1 on 5 matching bases. V lost 0 bases and J lost 10, with 10 bases in between. CDR1 is LGHNA and CDR2 is YNFKEQ in the germline V gene. The CDR3 is made up of 13 amino acids. The CDR3: CASSQEDSEEQFF. CDR3 in DNA: TGTGCCAGCAGCCAAGAAGACAGTGAGGAGCAGTTCTTC.

The chain links TRBV5-1 to TRBJ2-4; TRBD1 matches 7 bases. The V segment lost 4 bases and the J segment 7 bases; nucleotides outside the gene matches: 8. The CDR3 length is 14 residues. Germline loops: CDR1 SGHRS, CDR2 YFSETQ. CDR3 nucleotides: TGCGCCAGCAGCCGGCAGGGGGTCGTCAACATTCAGTACTTC. Its protein product is CASSRQGVVNIQYF.

The V and J genes are TRBV7-6 and TRBJ2-1, with a tentative D call TRBD1 (5 bases). CDR3 length: 15 residues. The V end lost 6 bases, the J end lost 4 bases, and 16 bases lay between the germline ends. Germline CDR1 and CDR2: SGHVS and FNYEAQ. CDR3 residues: CASSSTVQAYNEQFF. DNA for the CDR3: TGTGCCAGCAGTTCGACCGTACAGGCATACAATGAGCAGTTCTTC.

The rearrangement joins TRBV9 to TRBJ2-5, with 7 bases that match TRBD1. The CDR3 loop spans 15 amino acids. The germline CDR1 and CDR2 sequences are SGDLS and YYNGEE. With 3 bases clipped from V and 2 bases from J, the junction kept 7 bases outside the gene matches. The CDR3 sequence is CASSEGIRGQETQYF. Here the CDR3 DNA reads TGTGCCAGCAGCGAGGGGATCAGGGGGCAAGAGACCCAGTACTTC.

The chain's CDR3 is CASSFGDSPLHF. The CDR3 region has the DNA TGCGCCAGCAGCTTTGGTGATTCACCCCTCCACTTT. V gene TRBV5-1 combines with J gene TRBJ1-6; D remains ambiguous. Germline V lookup: CDR1 SGHRS, CDR2 YFSETQ. CDR3 size: 12 residues. Trimming cost V 2 bases and J 8 bases, with 5 bases left between them.

The chain has TRBV6-6 and TRBJ1-5, with D possibly matching TRBD1 (5 bases). Germline lookup yields CDR1 MNHNY and CDR2 SVGAGI (reference sequence). This CDR3 has 13 amino acids. The CDR3, as DNA: TGTGCGGTGGGACGAGGGTTCAATCAGCCCCAGCATTTT. Protein product: CAVGRGFNQPQHF.

This CDR3 is CAITLNRGYGYTF. CDR3 nucleotide sequence: TGTGCCATCACGCTTAACAGGGGTTATGGCTACACCTTC. This sequence joins TRBV6-1 and TRBJ1-2, with TRBD1 identical over 7 bases. There are 13 residues in the CDR3. In germline, CDR1 is MNHNS, CDR2 SASEGT. The J segment lost 5 bases and the V segment lost 10 bases, leaving 10 bases of the junction unmatched.

V and J are TRBV5-6 and TRBJ1-6, with TRBD1 matching over 8 bases. Unmatched junction bases numbered 5, after V lost 4 bases and J lost 8 bases. The CDR3 covers 14 residues. Germline V lookup: CDR1 SGHDT, CDR2 YYEEEE. Here the CDR3 DNA reads TGTGCCAGCAGCGCACAGGGGGGGGATTCACCCCTCCACTTT. Its translation is CASSAQGGDSPLHF.

This chain joins TRBV30 and TRBJ1-2; 9 nucleotides match TRBD1. This CDR3 contains 14 residues. Germline CDR1 is GTSNPN and CDR2 is SVGIG (reference sequence). Trimming cost V 0 bases and J 6 bases; bases outside gene matches: 5. The chain's CDR3 is CAWSVPRQGDGYTF. The CDR3 nucleotides read TGTGCCTGGAGTGTACCCCGACAGGGGGATGGCTACACCTTC.

A note on this clone: Its ends do not fully match the called genes, so a read error is possible. In DNA form, the CDR3 reads TGTGCTAGCAGCTTGGGACAGGGGGACACTGAAGCTTTCTTT. Translating it yields CASSLGQGDTEAFF. The chain uses TRBV7-7 and TRBJ1-1; 11 bases are shared with TRBD1. The V gene's germline CDR1 is SSHAT and CDR2 FNYEAQ (reference sequence). This CDR3 is 14 amino acids long.

The V call is TRBV14, the J call TRBJ1-1; TRBD1 might be the D (5 bases). Germline lookup yields CDR1 SGHDN and CDR2 FVKESK. V was trimmed by 8 bases and J by 7 bases, leaving 11 bases between them. The CDR3 is 11 amino acids. The CDR3 DNA reads TGTGCCAGCGGGTGGGGGTTTGAAGCTTTCTTT. Protein: CASGWGFEAFF.

The chain carries TRBV28 and TRBJ1-1, with TRBD1 identical over 7 bases. CDR3 size: 15 residues. Germline CDR1 reads MDHEN; CDR2 reads SYDVKM. The V and J ends lost 6 bases and 10 bases, in that order; junction bases with no gene match: 17. CDR3 nucleotides: TGTGCCAGCAGGCTGGCTGGGACAGTCGGCAGGGGAGCTTTCTTT. It yields the protein CASRLAGTVGRGAFF.

The chain links TRBV30 to TRBJ1-4; weak D call: TRBD1 (6 bases). Germline CDR1 reads GTSNPN; CDR2 reads SVGIG (reference sequence). The CDR3 is 13 amino acids. The V end lost 1 base, the J end lost 6 bases, and 9 bases lay between the germline ends. CDR3 bases: TGTGCCTGGAGTGACAGGGTCGATGAAAAACTGTTTTTT. Translated: CAWSDRVDEKLFF.

The count of this clone is one. The genes are TRBV5-6 and TRBJ1-1; D is ambiguous. The CDR3 runs 14 residues. V lost 3 bases to trimming and J lost 4 bases, with 13 bases between them. The germline V gene has CDR1 SGHDT and CDR2 YYEEEE. CDR3 bases: TGTGCCAGCAGCTCCTTCCGGGCCCCCACTGAAGCTTTCTTT. Residues: CASSSFRAPTEAFF.

This rearrangement joins TRBV9 to TRBJ1-3; D may be TRBD1 (6 bases). Per the germline V gene, CDR1 is SGDLS and CDR2 is YYNGEE. Trimming took 0 bases from V and 2 from J, leaving 12 bases between them. The CDR3 covers 16 residues. The CDR3 coding sequence is TGTGCCAGCAGCGTAGACAGGGCGGGGACTGGAAACACCATATATTTT. Protein: CASSVDRAGTGNTIYF.

The chain combines TRBV4-3 with TRBJ2-7, with D unclear. The CDR3 length is 16 residues. V lost 1 base, J lost 0 bases, and 13 bases lay in between. Germline loops: CDR1 LGHNA, CDR2 YSLEER. In DNA, the CDR3 is TGCGCCAGCAGCCAAGGGTGGGCCCAAAGCTCCTACGAGCAGTACTTC. Its translation is CASSQGWAQSSYEQYF.

The chain employs TRBV28 and TRBJ1-2; a weak D match, TRBD1 (6 bases). This CDR3 region has 13 residues. Trimming stripped 6 bases from V and 4 bases from J, with 12 bases between. The germline gives CDR1 MDHEN, CDR2 SYDVKM. As DNA, the CDR3 is TGTGCCAGCAGCTTACAGGGACCCTATGGCTACACCTTC. Translated, it gives CASSLQGPYGYTF.

This clone was seen a few times. The chain employs TRBV6-1 and TRBJ1-2; D uncertain. This CDR3 contains 15 residues. The V gene's germline CDR1 is MNHNS and CDR2 SASEGT. V was trimmed by 6 bases and J by 2 bases, leaving 16 bases between them. CDR3 sequence reads: CASRDSGNSNYGYTF. In DNA, the CDR3 is TGTGCCAGCAGGGACTCCGGGAATAGCAACTATGGCTACACCTTC.

The chain links TRBV11-2 to TRBJ2-7; D possibly uses TRBD1 or TRBD2 (5 bases each). V lost 2 bases, J lost 3 bases, and 17 bases lay in between. The CDR3 covers 16 residues. Germline V gives CDR1 SGHAT, CDR2 FQNNGV. The CDR3 region is CASSLLNPGRNYEQYF. The CDR3 region has the DNA TGTGCCAGCAGCTTACTGAACCCGGGACGGAACTACGAGCAGTACTTC.

The V gene is TRBV6-1, the J gene TRBJ2-2; TRBD1 agrees at 8 bases. V gave up 4 bases and J gave up 5 bases; unmatched junction bases: 3. The CDR3 has 14 residues. Germline CDR1 is MNHNS and CDR2 is SASEGT. The CDR3 sequence: CASSGQGATGELFF. The CDR3 nucleotides are TGTGCCAGCAGTGGGCAGGGGGCAACCGGGGAGCTGTTTTTT.